Below, 28 T cell receptor beta chains from the same sample are listed, as sequenced in a study of cytomegalovirus exposure and HLA in healthy donors (dated by TCRdb to between 2016 and 2019). Library preparation used the immunoSEQ multiplex PCR assay. For the multiplex PCR, a mixture combining 60 forward primers for TCR Vbeta segments and 13 reverse primers for TCR Jbeta segments was used. The immuneACCESS repertoire file appears here via TCRdb, limited to in-frame rearrangements. These files lack a portion of the clones; in checked studies, under half of the deficit traces to unresolved V genes, and the cause of the others is not known. Within this sample are roughly 110,000 clones, with more than 60% of them counted one time only. The top ten clonotypes cover roughly 3.9% of the sample. The specimen was PBMCs. Receptors originate from a man aged 60 to 69 in good health and CMV-seronegative.

This clone was counted once. The chain links TRBV6-5 to TRBJ2-6, with unresolved D. The V gene lost 5 bases and the J gene lost 0 bases, with 8 bases spanning the gap. This CDR3 has 15 amino acids. Germline CDR1 and CDR2: MNHEY and SVGAGI. The chain's CDR3 is CASSKTGSGANVLTF. Written as DNA, the CDR3 is TGTGCCAGCAGTAAGACGGGCTCTGGGGCCAACGTCCTGACTTTC.

J is TRBJ2-3 and V is TRBV7-8, with TRBD2 matching 13 bases. The V gene end was trimmed by 3 bases and the J gene end by 2 bases; junction bases not matched to a gene: 8. Germline lookup yields CDR1 SGHVS and CDR2 FQNEAQ. The CDR3 sequence is 18 residues long. CDR3 region: CASSFITGLAGDTDTQYF. The CDR3 nucleotides read TGTGCCAGCAGCTTTATCACCGGACTAGCGGGAGACACAGATACGCAGTATTTT.

The rearrangement links TRBV27 to TRBJ1-2; 10 bases match TRBD1. V shed 8 bases, J shed 6 bases, and the junction held 6 bases outside the gene matches. The CDR3 is made up of 13 amino acids. The germline V gene has CDR1 MNHEY and CDR2 SMNVEV (reference sequence). CDR3 sequence: CASSPTGGDGYTF. In nucleotides, the CDR3 is TGTGCCAGCTCCCCGACAGGGGGCGATGGCTACACCTTC.

This clone was counted only a few times. The chain is built from TRBV6-5 and TRBJ2-7, with 7 positions matching TRBD1. The junction had 10 bases not matched to a gene; V was cut back by 6 bases and J by 2 bases. The CDR3 loop spans 15 amino acids. Germline values: CDR1 MNHEY, CDR2 SVGAGI. The CDR3 nucleotides read TGTGCCAGCAGGTATAAAGGGGGCGGCCCCTACGAGCAGTACTTC. Its translation: CASRYKGGGPYEQYF.

This rearrangement joins TRBV5-1 to TRBJ2-1; D not resolved. V lost 0 bases, J lost 7 bases, and 14 bases lay in between. CDR3 size: 15 residues. Germline CDR1 and CDR2: SGHRS and YFSETQ. The CDR3 loop is CASSLVSEIGNEQFF. The CDR3 region has the DNA TGCGCCAGCAGCTTGGTGAGCGAGATTGGGAATGAGCAGTTCTTC.

The CDR3 region is CASSFTRGNTIYF. CDR3 DNA: TGTGCCAGCAGCTTCACGAGAGGAAACACCATATATTTT. V and J are TRBV5-6 and TRBJ1-3; the D is unclear. V was shortened by 2 bases and J by 4 bases, with 7 bases between the two germline ends. There are 13 residues in the CDR3. The germline V gene has CDR1 SGHDT and CDR2 YYEEEE.

The chain combines TRBV27 with TRBJ1-6; D is unresolved. Germline V gives CDR1 MNHEY, CDR2 SMNVEV (reference sequence). The CDR3 has 16 residues. The germline V and J ends were trimmed by 5 bases and 0 bases, with 11 bases remaining between them. CDR3 DNA sequence: TGTGCCAGCAGTGCAGAGGTGAGCTCCTATAATTCACCCCTCCACTTT. Translating gives CASSAEVSSYNSPLHF.

The chain carries TRBV7-8 and TRBJ1-2, with D possibly being TRBD1 (6 bases). V lost 1 base and J 3 bases, leaving 12 bases between the germline ends. The CDR3 is made up of 15 amino acids. Germline CDR1 is SGHVS and CDR2 is FQNEAQ. The CDR3 sequence: CASSLGQAIYYGYTF. The CDR3 DNA is TGTGCCAGCAGCTTAGGACAGGCCATCTACTATGGCTACACCTTC.

This rearrangement joins TRBV2 to TRBJ2-1; 8 nucleotides match TRBD1. With 5 bases clipped from V and 0 bases from J, the junction kept 3 bases outside the gene matches. The germline V gene encodes CDR1 SNHLY and CDR2 FYNNEI. The CDR3 is 15 amino acids. CDR3 sequence reads: CASSQDRDSYNEQFF. The CDR3 DNA follows: TGTGCCAGCAGTCAGGACAGGGACTCCTACAATGAGCAGTTCTTC.

The chain carries TRBV5-4 and TRBJ2-3; possible D gene TRBD1, 7 bases. CDR3 length: 16 residues. Germline assignment: CDR1 SGHNT and CDR2 YYREEE (reference sequence). V dropped 2 bases and J dropped 4 bases, with 17 bases sitting between them. The chain's CDR3 is CASSFQGGLSSDTQYF. The CDR3 bases are TGTGCCAGCAGCTTCCAGGGGGGCTTAAGTTCAGATACGCAGTATTTT.

V is TRBV29-1 and J is TRBJ1-2, with D tentatively TRBD1 (6 bases). The V and J ends lost 0 bases and 5 bases respectively, with 16 bases between them. Per the germline V gene, CDR1 is SQVTM and CDR2 is ANQGSEA. This CDR3 contains 15 residues. DNA for the CDR3: TGCAGCGTTGAAGACAGGGACACCGCACGGTATGGCTACACCTTC. Its translation is CSVEDRDTARYGYTF.

The sample holds a few counts of this clone. The J gene is TRBJ1-2, the V gene TRBV7-8; 9 positions agree with TRBD1. Germline-derived CDR1 and CDR2 are SGHVS and FQNEAQ. J gave up 8 bases and V 4 bases, and 8 bases lay outside the gene matches. CDR3 length equals 14 residues. In nucleotides, the CDR3 is TGTGCCAGCAGCTACGGACAGGGGACTGGAGGCTACACCTTC. This gives the protein CASSYGQGTGGYTF.

This clone came up a few times. The rearrangement links TRBV7-2 to TRBJ2-5, with 14 bases matching TRBD2. This CDR3 region has 16 residues. The trim removed 5 bases at V and 5 bases at J, leaving 7 bases unmatched. CDR1 and CDR2 from the germline V gene are SGHTA and FQGNSA. Here the CDR3 reads CASSRLAGGIGETQYF. CDR3 sequence (DNA): TGTGCCAGCAGCCGACTAGCGGGGGGGATTGGGGAGACCCAGTACTTC. Supplemented by reference TRBV7-2 and TRBJ2-5, the full variable domain reads GAGVSQSPSNKVTEKGKDVELRCDPISGHTALYWYRQSLGQGLEFLIYFQGNSAPDKSGLPSDRFSAERTGGSVSTLTIQRTQQEDSAVYLCASSRLAGGIGETQYFGPGTRLLVL.

V usage is TRBV5-1 and J usage is TRBJ2-3; 10 bases agree with TRBD2. Per the germline V gene, CDR1 is SGHRS and CDR2 is YFSETQ. The J segment lost 6 bases and the V segment lost 3 bases, leaving 10 bases of the junction unmatched. The CDR3 is 16 residues long. CDR3 in amino acids: CASSWKPSGGGDTQYF. The DNA for the CDR3 is TGCGCCAGCAGCTGGAAACCTAGCGGGGGAGGGGATACGCAGTATTTT.

The chain uses TRBV6-6 and TRBJ2-3; D remains unclear. CDR1 and CDR2 (germline): MNHNY, SVGAGI (reference sequence). V dropped 5 bases and J dropped 0 bases, with 15 bases sitting between them. This CDR3 has 16 residues. The CDR3 region is CASSTPLSRSTDTQYF. The CDR3, as DNA: TGTGCCAGCAGTACCCCTCTGAGCAGGAGCACAGATACGCAGTATTTT.

The chain has TRBV6-5 and TRBJ1-1; TRBD1 aligns across 8 bases. The V segment lost 9 bases and the J segment 2 bases; nucleotides outside the gene matches: 11. Germline-derived CDR1 and CDR2 are MNHEY and SVGAGI. This CDR3 spans 15 amino acids. In nucleotides, the CDR3 is TGTGCCAGTGGGCCACAGGGGGTCGCAAACACTGAAGCTTTCTTT. It yields the protein CASGPQGVANTEAFF.

The V gene is TRBV5-1, the J gene TRBJ1-1; TRBD1 might be the D (6 bases). The germline CDR1 and CDR2 sequences are SGHRS and YFSETQ. The CDR3 has 15 residues. The V gene lost 4 bases and the J gene lost 4 bases, with 17 bases spanning the gap. Written as DNA, the CDR3 is TGCGCCAGCAGCCCTAGGACAGCAAGGCTCACTGAAGCTTTCTTT. It encodes CASSPRTARLTEAFF. The full variable domain, its missing parts supplied by reference TRBV5-1 and TRBJ1-1, is KAGVTQTPRYLIKTRGQQVTLSCSPISGHRSVSWYQQTPGQGLQFLFEYFSETQRNKGNFPGRFSGRQFSNSRSEMNVSTLELGDSALYLCASSPRTARLTEAFFGQGTRLTVV.

The chain links TRBV5-1 to TRBJ2-5; 7 bases are a match to TRBD2. Per the germline V gene, CDR1 is SGHRS and CDR2 is YFSETQ. V was pared by 7 bases and J by 3 bases, with 9 bases of the junction left unmatched. This CDR3 spans 14 amino acids. For the CDR3, the DNA is TGCGCCAGCTCACCGGTGGGGGGGGAAGAGACCCAGTACTTC. The encoded protein is CASSPVGGEETQYF.

The rearrangement links TRBV6-4 to TRBJ1-3; tentatively, D is TRBD1 (6 bases). Trimming took off 7 bases at V and 0 bases at J, with 19 bases between the two ends. Germline V lookup: CDR1 MRHNA, CDR2 SNTAGT. The CDR3 runs to 17 residues. CDR3 sequence reads: CASTERDTGNSGNTIYF. DNA for the CDR3: TGTGCCAGCACCGAGCGGGACACTGGGAACTCTGGAAACACCATATATTTT.

V is TRBV7-2 and J is TRBJ2-1, with 10 bases aligning to TRBD2. Germline lookup yields CDR1 SGHTA and CDR2 FQGNSA. The CDR3 length is 16 residues. Losses at the gene ends were 2 bases for V and 3 bases for J; bases not matched to a gene: 4. The CDR3 reads CASSLNIAGGYNEQFF. As DNA, the CDR3 is TGTGCCAGCAGCTTAAATATAGCGGGGGGCTACAATGAGCAGTTCTTC.

The rearrangement uses TRBV19 and TRBJ1-1, with TRBD1 identical over 10 bases. Germline V gene sequence: CDR1 LNHDA, CDR2 SQIVND (reference sequence). The CDR3 is 14 amino acids. V dropped 1 base and J dropped 5; count of bases not matched to a gene: 1. The CDR3 loop is CASSIGTGGTEAFF. As DNA, the CDR3 is TGTGCCAGTAGTATAGGGACAGGGGGAACTGAAGCTTTCTTT. The whole variable domain, remainder taken from reference TRBV19 and TRBJ1-1, is DGGITQSPKYLFRKEGQNVTLSCEQNLNHDAMYWYRQDPGQGLRLIYYSQIVNDFQKGDIAEGYSVSREKKESFPLTVTSAQKNPTAFYLCASSIGTGGTEAFFGQGTRLTVV.

V usage is TRBV5-4 and J usage is TRBJ1-1; no reliable D call. CDR1 SGHNT and CDR2 YYREEE come from the germline V gene (reference sequence). The CDR3 runs 15 residues. V lost 4 bases and J lost 0, with 13 bases in between. In DNA, the CDR3 is TGTGCCAGCAGCCCTTCCTGGGGAGTGAACACTGAAGCTTTCTTT. It translates to CASSPSWGVNTEAFF. Variable domain in full (rest from reference TRBV5-4 and TRBJ1-1): ETGVTQSPTHLIKTRGQQVTLRCSSQSGHNTVSWYQQALGQGPQFIFQYYREEENGRGNFPPRFSGLQFPNYSSELNVNALELDDSALYLCASSPSWGVNTEAFFGQGTRLTVV.

The V and J genes are TRBV19 and TRBJ1-1; no firm D call. The V end was cut by 1 base, the J end by 7 bases, with 10 bases between. CDR1 is LNHDA, CDR2 SQIVND, per germline (reference sequence). The CDR3 sequence is 13 residues long. CDR3 loop: CASSIATEGEAFF. CDR3 coding DNA: TGTGCCAGTAGTATAGCTACAGAGGGTGAAGCTTTCTTT.

V and J are TRBV19 and TRBJ1-4; D is perhaps TRBD1 (5 bases). CDR1 and CDR2 (germline): LNHDA, SQIVND (reference sequence). There are 14 residues in the CDR3. Trimming took 7 bases from V and 12 from J, leaving 21 bases between them. In nucleotides, the CDR3 is TGTGCCAGTAACTCCGTTGCAGGGCTTAATGAACTGTTTTTT. Translating gives CASNSVAGLNELFF. The full variable domain, with the rest looked up from reference TRBV19 and TRBJ1-4, is DGGITQSPKYLFRKEGQNVTLSCEQNLNHDAMYWYRQDPGQGLRLIYYSQIVNDFQKGDIAEGYSVSREKKESFPLTVTSAQKNPTAFYLCASNSVAGLNELFFGSGTQLSVL.

The chain employs TRBV1 and TRBJ2-7; TRBD2, the table's D call, was not compared with the DNA. TRBV1 is tagged as a pseudogene. The CDR3 runs 20 residues. This chain's CDR3 is CTSSRDPIPSLAGFSYEQYV. The CDR3 DNA reads TGCACCAGCAGCCGAGATCCGATCCCCTCACTAGCGGGTTTCTCCTACGAGCAGTACGTC.

This clone is a singleton in its sample. The chain carries TRBV4-2 and TRBJ1-4, with 12 bases identical to TRBD1. The germline V gene has CDR1 LGHNA and CDR2 YNFKEQ. There are 22 residues in the CDR3. V was clipped by 0 bases and J by 4 bases; unmatched bases: 18. The CDR3 here is CASSQDHPGTGGVRQDNEKLFF. CDR3 sequence (DNA): TGTGCCAGCAGCCAAGATCACCCGGGGACAGGGGGCGTTCGCCAGGATAATGAAAAACTGTTTTTT.

The CDR3 DNA reads TGTGCCATCACCCTGGACGGGAGTACCTACGAGCAGTACTTC. Amino acid sequence: CAITLDGSTYEQYF. The J gene is TRBJ2-7, the V gene TRBV10-3, with a weak D call TRBD2 (6 bases). The CDR3 runs to 14 residues. Trimming pared 7 bases from V and 2 bases from J, leaving 15 bases between. Per germline, CDR1 ENHRY and CDR2 SYGVKD.

The rearrangement uses TRBV9 and TRBJ2-6; D perhaps matches TRBD2 (6 bases). V dropped 3 bases and J dropped 0 bases, with 16 bases sitting between them. This CDR3 contains 18 residues. CDR1 is SGDLS, CDR2 YYNGEE, per germline. The CDR3 region has the DNA TGTGCCAGCAGCGCGGACGGAGGGTTGGGCTCTGGGGCCAACGTCCTGACTTTC. Its protein is CASSADGGLGSGANVLTF. Combining the CDR3 with reference TRBV9 and TRBJ2-6 gives the whole variable domain DSGVTQTPKHLITATGQRVTLRCSPRSGDLSVYWYQQSLDQGLQFLIQYYNGEERAKGNILERFSAQQFPDLHSELNLSSLELGDSALYFCASSADGGLGSGANVLTFGAGSRLTVL.